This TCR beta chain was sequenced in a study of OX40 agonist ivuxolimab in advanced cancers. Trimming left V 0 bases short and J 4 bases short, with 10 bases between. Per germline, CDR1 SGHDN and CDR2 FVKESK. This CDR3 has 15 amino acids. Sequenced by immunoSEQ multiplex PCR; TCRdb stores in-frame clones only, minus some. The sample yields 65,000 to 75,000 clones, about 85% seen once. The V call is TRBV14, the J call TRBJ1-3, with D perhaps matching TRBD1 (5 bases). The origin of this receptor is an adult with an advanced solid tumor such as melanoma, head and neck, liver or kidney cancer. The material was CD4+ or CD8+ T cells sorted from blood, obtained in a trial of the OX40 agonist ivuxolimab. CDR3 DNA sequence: TGTGCCAGCAGCCAAGAGAGGGGTTGGGGAAACACCATATATTTT. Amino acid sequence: CASSQERGWGNTIYF.